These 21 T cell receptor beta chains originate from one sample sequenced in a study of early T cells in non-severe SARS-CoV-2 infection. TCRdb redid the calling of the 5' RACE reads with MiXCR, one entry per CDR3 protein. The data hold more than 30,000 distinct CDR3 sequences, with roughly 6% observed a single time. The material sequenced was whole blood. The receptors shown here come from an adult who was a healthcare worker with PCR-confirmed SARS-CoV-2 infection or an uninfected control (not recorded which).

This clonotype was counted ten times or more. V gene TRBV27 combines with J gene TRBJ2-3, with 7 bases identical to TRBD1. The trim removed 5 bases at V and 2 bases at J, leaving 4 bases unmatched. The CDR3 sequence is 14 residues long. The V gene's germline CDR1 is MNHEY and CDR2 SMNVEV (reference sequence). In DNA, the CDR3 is TGTGCCAGCAGTGAGGACAGGTTCACAGATACGCAGTATTTT. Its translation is CASSEDRFTDTQYF.

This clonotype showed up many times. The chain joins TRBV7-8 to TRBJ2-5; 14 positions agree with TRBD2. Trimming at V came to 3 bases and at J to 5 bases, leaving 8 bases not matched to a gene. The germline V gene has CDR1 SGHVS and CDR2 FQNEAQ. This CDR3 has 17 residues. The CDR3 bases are TGTGCCAGCAGCTTTGCCCCGGGACTAGCGGGGGTGGAGACCCAGTACTTC. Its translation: CASSFAPGLAGVETQYF.

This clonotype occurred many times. The CDR3 nucleotides are TGTGCCAGCAGCTTAGCCGGGACGGGAGATAATTCACCCCTCCACTTT. This encodes CASSLAGTGDNSPLHF. V and J are TRBV7-6 and TRBJ1-6; D is perhaps TRBD1 (5 bases). V lost 0 bases to trimming and J lost 5 bases, with 11 bases between them. The CDR3 consists of 16 residues. CDR1 and CDR2 (germline): SGHVS, FNYEAQ.

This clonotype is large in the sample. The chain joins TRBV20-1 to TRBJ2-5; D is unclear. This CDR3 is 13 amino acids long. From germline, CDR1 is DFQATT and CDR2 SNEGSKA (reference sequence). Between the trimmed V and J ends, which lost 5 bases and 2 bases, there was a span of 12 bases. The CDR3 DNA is TGCAGTGCTCCCACTAACGCACAAGAGACCCAGTACTTC. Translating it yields CSAPTNAQETQYF.

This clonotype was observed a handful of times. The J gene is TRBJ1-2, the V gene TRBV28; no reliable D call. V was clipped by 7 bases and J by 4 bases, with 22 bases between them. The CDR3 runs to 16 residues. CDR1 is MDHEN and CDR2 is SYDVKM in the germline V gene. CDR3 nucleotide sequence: TGTGCCAGCACCCAAGGCGGGCAAGACAAGGGCTATGGCTACACCTTC. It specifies CASTQGGQDKGYGYTF.

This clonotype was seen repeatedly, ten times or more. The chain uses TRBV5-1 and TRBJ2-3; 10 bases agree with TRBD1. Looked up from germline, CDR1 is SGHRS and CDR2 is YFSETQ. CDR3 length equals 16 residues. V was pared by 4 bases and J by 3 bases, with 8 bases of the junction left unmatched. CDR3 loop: CASSTYDRGHTDTQYF. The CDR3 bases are TGCGCCAGCAGCACCTATGACAGGGGGCATACAGATACGCAGTATTTT. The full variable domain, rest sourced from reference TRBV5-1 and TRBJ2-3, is KAGVTQTPRYLIKTRGQQVTLSCSPISGHRSVSWYQQTPGQGLQFLFEYFSETQRNKGNFPGRFSGRQFSNSRSEMNVSTLELGDSALYLCASSTYDRGHTDTQYFGPGTRLTVL.

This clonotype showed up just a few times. The CDR3 sequence is CASSELADHNEQFF. The CDR3 DNA is TGTGCCAGCAGTGAACTAGCGGACCACAATGAGCAGTTCTTC. The genes are TRBV25-1 and TRBJ2-1, with 7 nucleotides matching TRBD2. J lost 5 bases, V lost 2 bases, and 3 bases had no gene match. From germline, CDR1 is MGHDK and CDR2 SYGVNS. The CDR3 covers 14 residues.

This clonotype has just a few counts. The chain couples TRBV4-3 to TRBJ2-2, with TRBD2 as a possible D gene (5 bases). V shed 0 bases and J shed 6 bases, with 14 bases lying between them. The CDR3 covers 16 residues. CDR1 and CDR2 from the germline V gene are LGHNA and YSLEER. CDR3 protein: CASSQDPSGDAGELFF. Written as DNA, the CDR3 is TGCGCCAGCAGCCAAGATCCCAGCGGAGACGCCGGGGAGCTGTTTTTT.

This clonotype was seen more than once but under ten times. CDR3 sequence (DNA): TGTGCCAGCCAGGGAACAGGTGTTAACTATGGCTACACCTTC. This gives the protein CASQGTGVNYGYTF. The rearrangement joins TRBV19 to TRBJ1-2, with D perhaps TRBD1 (5 bases). The CDR3 contains 14 residues. The germline V and J ends were trimmed by 9 bases and 1 base, with 15 bases remaining between them. Germline V gene lookup returns CDR1 LNHDA and CDR2 SQIVND (reference sequence).

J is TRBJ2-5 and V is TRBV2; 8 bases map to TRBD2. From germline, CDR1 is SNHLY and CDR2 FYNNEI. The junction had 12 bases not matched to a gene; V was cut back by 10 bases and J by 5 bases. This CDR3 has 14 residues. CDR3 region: CATRPELAGETQYF. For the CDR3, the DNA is TGTGCCACTCGCCCCGAGCTAGCGGGTGAGACCCAGTACTTC.

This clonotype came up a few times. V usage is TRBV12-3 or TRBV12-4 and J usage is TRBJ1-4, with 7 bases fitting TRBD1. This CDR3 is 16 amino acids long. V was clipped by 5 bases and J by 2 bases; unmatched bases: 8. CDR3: CASSTTGHTTNEKLFF. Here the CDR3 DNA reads TGTGCCAGCAGTACGACAGGGCACACCACTAATGAAAAACTGTTTTTT.

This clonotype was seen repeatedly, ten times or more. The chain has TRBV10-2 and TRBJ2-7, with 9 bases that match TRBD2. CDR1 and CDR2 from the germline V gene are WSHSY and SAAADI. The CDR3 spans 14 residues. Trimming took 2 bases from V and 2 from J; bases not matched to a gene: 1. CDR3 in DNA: TGCGCCAGCAGTGAGGCTAGCGGGACCTACGAGCAGTACTTC. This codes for CASSEASGTYEQYF.

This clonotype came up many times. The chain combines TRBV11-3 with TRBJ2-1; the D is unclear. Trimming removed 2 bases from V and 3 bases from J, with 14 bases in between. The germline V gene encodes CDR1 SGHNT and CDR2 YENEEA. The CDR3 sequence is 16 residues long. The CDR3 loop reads CASSLYRTADYNEQFF. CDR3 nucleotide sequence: TGTGCCAGCAGCTTATATAGGACCGCGGACTACAATGAGCAGTTCTTC. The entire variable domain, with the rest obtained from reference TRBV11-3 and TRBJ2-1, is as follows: EAGVVQSPRYKIIEKKQPVAFWCNPISGHNTLYWYLQNLGQGPELLIRYENEEAVDDSQLPKDRFSAERLKGVDSTLKIQPAELGDSAVYLCASSLYRTADYNEQFFGPGTRLTVL.

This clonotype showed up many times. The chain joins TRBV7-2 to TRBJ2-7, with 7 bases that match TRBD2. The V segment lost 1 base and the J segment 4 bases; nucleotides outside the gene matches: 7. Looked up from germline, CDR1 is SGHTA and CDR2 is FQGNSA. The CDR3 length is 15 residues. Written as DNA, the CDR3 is TGTGCCAGCAGCTTAGGCACTAGCGAAGGTTACGAGCAGTACTTC. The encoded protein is CASSLGTSEGYEQYF.

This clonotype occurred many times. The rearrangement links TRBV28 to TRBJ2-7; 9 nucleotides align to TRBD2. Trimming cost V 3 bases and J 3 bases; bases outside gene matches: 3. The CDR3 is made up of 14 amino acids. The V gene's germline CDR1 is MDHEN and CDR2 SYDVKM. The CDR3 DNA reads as TGTGCCAGCAGTTTGACTAGCGGCTACTACGAGCAGTACTTC. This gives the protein CASSLTSGYYEQYF. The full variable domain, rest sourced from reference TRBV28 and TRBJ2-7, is DVKVTQSSRYLVKRTGEKVFLECVQDMDHENMFWYRQDPGLGLRLIYFSYDVKMKEKGDIPEGYSVSREKKERFSLILESASTNQTSMYLCASSLTSGYYEQYFGPGTRLTVT.

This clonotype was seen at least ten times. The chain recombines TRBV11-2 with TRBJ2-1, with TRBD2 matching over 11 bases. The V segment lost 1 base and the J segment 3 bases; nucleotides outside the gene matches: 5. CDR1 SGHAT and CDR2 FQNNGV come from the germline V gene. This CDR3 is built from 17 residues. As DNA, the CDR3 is TGTGCCAGCAGCTTAGTGGGAGGGACTAGCGGCTACAATGAGCAGTTCTTC. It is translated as CASSLVGGTSGYNEQFF. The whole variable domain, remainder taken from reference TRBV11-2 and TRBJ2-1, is EAGVAQSPRYKIIEKRQSVAFWCNPISGHATLYWYQQILGQGPKLLIQFQNNGVVDDSQLPKDRFSAERLKGVDSTLKIQPAKLEDSAVYLCASSLVGGTSGYNEQFFGPGTRLTVL.

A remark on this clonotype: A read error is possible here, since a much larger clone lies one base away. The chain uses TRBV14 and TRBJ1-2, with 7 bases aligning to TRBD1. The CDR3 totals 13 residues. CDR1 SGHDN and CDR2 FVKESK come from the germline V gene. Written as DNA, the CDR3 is TGTGCCGGCAGCCCAGACAGGGACTATGGCTACACCTTC. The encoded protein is CAGSPDRDYGYTF.

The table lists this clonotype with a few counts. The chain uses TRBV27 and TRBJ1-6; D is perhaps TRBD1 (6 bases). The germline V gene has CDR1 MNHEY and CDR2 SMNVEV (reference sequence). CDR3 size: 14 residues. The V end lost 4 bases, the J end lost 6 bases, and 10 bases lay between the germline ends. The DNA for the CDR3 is TGTGCCAGCAGTTCTAGGGGGGGTAATTCACCCCTCCACTTT. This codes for CASSSRGGNSPLHF.

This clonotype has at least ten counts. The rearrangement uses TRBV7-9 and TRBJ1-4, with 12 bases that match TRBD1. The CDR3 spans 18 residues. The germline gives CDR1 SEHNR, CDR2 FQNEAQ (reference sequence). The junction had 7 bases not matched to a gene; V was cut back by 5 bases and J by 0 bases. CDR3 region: CASSPWDRGLSTNEKLFF. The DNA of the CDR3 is TGTGCCAGCAGCCCATGGGACAGGGGGCTTTCAACTAATGAAAAACTGTTTTTT.

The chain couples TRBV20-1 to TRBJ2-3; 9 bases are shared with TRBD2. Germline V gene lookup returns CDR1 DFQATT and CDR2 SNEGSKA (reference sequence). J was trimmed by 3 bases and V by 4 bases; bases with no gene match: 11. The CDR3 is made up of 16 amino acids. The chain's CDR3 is CSATDGLARGTDTQYF. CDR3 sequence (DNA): TGCAGTGCTACCGACGGACTAGCGCGGGGAACAGATACGCAGTATTTT.

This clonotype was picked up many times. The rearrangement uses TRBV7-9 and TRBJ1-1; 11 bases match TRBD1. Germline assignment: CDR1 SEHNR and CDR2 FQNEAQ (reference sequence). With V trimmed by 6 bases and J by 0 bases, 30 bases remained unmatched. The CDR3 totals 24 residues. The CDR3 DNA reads TGTGCCAGCAGTGATGGCGACACCCGGGACAGGGGGAATCGTAGAGCTCTTATGAACACTGAAGCTTTCTTT. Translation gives CASSDGDTRDRGNRRALMNTEAFF.